Sequencing of this TCR beta chain was carried out in a study of neoadjuvant anti-PD-1 for oral cavity cancer. This clone was picked up many times. The time point denotes: after neoadjuvant nivolumab, at surgical resection. The repertoire was sequenced with immunoSEQ multiplex PCR; TCRdb's copy has only in-frame clones and lacks some. The sample has tens of thousands of clones; approximately 27% are singletons. V gave up 0 bases and J gave up 8 bases; unmatched junction bases: 11. CDR3 length: 16 residues. CDR1 and CDR2 (germline): SQVTM, ANQGSEA. The chain has TRBV29-1 and TRBJ2-1, with 9 bases that match TRBD2. This material consisted of tumor tissue, taken after nivolumab (anti-PD-1) treatment. This TCR was sampled from a person between 40 and 85 years old with oral cavity squamous cell carcinoma. The CDR3 DNA is TGCAGCGTTGAAGATATGGGGCGGGGGGGCCTGCATGAGCAGTTCTTC. Translating it yields CSVEDMGRGGLHEQFF.